These 13 T cell receptor beta chains were sequenced from one sample in a study of blood T cell repertoires in COVID-19. Profiling relied on immunoSEQ multiplex PCR, and the TCRdb table lists in-frame clones only, not all of them. The sample lists 130,000 to 150,000 clones; approximately 81% were seen once. Material for sequencing was peripheral blood. The receptor set was obtained from a human donor with acute or convalescent COVID-19. The donor label of this sample is uncertain.

The chain joins TRBV27 to TRBJ2-2, with D possibly TRBD2 on 6 matching bases. The V end was cut by 0 bases, the J end by 1 base, with 9 bases between. The CDR3 contains 16 residues. The V gene's germline CDR1 is MNHEY and CDR2 SMNVEV (reference sequence). CDR3 DNA: TGTGCCAGCAGTTTATCCATGGGGGGGAACACCGGGGAGCTGTTTTTT. This codes for CASSLSMGGNTGELFF.

The V call is TRBV6-5, the J call TRBJ1-4; D might be TRBD1 (5 bases). The CDR3 contains 15 residues. Trimming took 7 bases from V and 7 from J, leaving 19 bases between them. The germline CDR1 and CDR2 sequences are MNHEY and SVGAGI. CDR3 sequence: CASTDLGGIREKLFF. In nucleotides, the CDR3 is TGTGCCAGCACCGACTTGGGGGGTATTCGTGAAAAACTGTTTTTT.

The chain employs TRBV11-3 and TRBJ2-5; 7 bases align to TRBD2. Trimming at V came to 4 bases and at J to 5 bases, leaving 13 bases not matched to a gene. This CDR3 is built from 16 residues. Germline assignment: CDR1 SGHNT and CDR2 YENEEA. The CDR3 here is CASSSSDQGGVETQYF. CDR3 in DNA: TGTGCCAGCAGCTCAAGCGATCAGGGAGGGGTTGAGACCCAGTACTTC. Variable domain in full (rest from reference TRBV11-3 and TRBJ2-5): EAGVVQSPRYKIIEKKQPVAFWCNPISGHNTLYWYLQNLGQGPELLIRYENEEAVDDSQLPKDRFSAERLKGVDSTLKIQPAELGDSAVYLCASSSSDQGGVETQYFGPGTRLLVL.

This chain uses TRBV6-5 with TRBJ1-2, with D possibly being TRBD1 (5 bases). Looked up from germline, CDR1 is MNHEY and CDR2 is SVGAGI. The CDR3 sequence is 14 residues long. V shed 2 bases and J shed 7 bases, with 14 bases lying between them. The CDR3 bases are TGTGCCAGCAGTTACGAGGCCAGGGCGGCTGGCTACACCTTC. Translating it yields CASSYEARAAGYTF.

The gene calls are TRBV4-3 and TRBJ2-6; 7 nucleotides line up with TRBD1. The J segment lost 1 base and the V segment lost 0 bases, leaving 9 bases of the junction unmatched. Germline V CDR1 and CDR2: LGHNA, YSLEER. The CDR3 is 19 amino acids. CDR3: CASSQEVDRWDSGANVLTF. The CDR3 region has the DNA TGCGCCAGCAGCCAAGAGGTGGACAGGTGGGATTCTGGGGCCAACGTCCTGACTTTC.

The table lists this clone with a count of one. The chain uses TRBV30 and TRBJ2-1; D is possibly TRBD2 (5 bases). Per germline, CDR1 GTSNPN and CDR2 SVGIG (reference sequence). Trimming pared 0 bases from V and 7 bases from J, leaving 13 bases between. This CDR3 contains 14 residues. The chain's CDR3 is CAWSVERNRNEQFF. In DNA, the CDR3 is TGTGCCTGGAGTGTAGAGCGGAATAGGAATGAGCAGTTCTTC. Looking up the rest from reference TRBV30 and TRBJ2-1 gives the full variable domain: SQTIHQWPATLVQPVGSPLSLECTVEGTSNPNLYWYRQAAGRGLQLLFYSVGIGQISSEVPQNLSASRPQDRQFILSSKKLLLSDSGFYLCAWSVERNRNEQFFGPGTRLTVL.

The J gene is TRBJ2-1, the V gene TRBV3-1 (or the pseudogene TRBV3-2), with TRBD2 matching over 9 bases. J lost 6 bases, V lost 3 bases, and 12 bases had no gene match. The germline V gene has CDR1 LGHDT and CDR2 YNNKEL (reference sequence). The CDR3 covers 17 residues. This CDR3 is CASSHLTGREGINEQFF. The DNA of the CDR3 is TGTGCCAGCAGCCATCTCACAGGGCGGGAGGGAATCAATGAGCAGTTCTTC.

The V and J genes are TRBV9 and TRBJ2-3; the D gene is possibly TRBD2 (5 bases). V was clipped by 4 bases and J by 6 bases, with 12 bases between them. The CDR3 is 13 amino acids. Germline lookup yields CDR1 SGDLS and CDR2 YYNGEE. The CDR3 protein is CASSSPSGDTQYF. For the CDR3, the DNA is TGTGCCAGCAGCTCACCTTCGGGGGATACGCAGTATTTT. Full variable domain (remainder filled in from reference TRBV9 and TRBJ2-3): DSGVTQTPKHLITATGQRVTLRCSPRSGDLSVYWYQQSLDQGLQFLIQYYNGEERAKGNILERFSAQQFPDLHSELNLSSLELGDSALYFCASSSPSGDTQYFGPGTRLTVL.

This rearrangement joins TRBV24-1 to TRBJ2-7; a possible D gene is TRBD1 (6 bases). The germline gives CDR1 KGHDR, CDR2 SFDVKD. V lost 4 bases to trimming and J lost 7 bases, with 16 bases between them. The CDR3 spans 14 residues. CDR3 sequence (DNA): TGTGCCACCAGTGAACTACAGGGTTTGGAGGAGCAGTACTTC. Translated, it gives CATSELQGLEEQYF.

The chain is built from TRBV9 and TRBJ1-1, with D perhaps matching TRBD1 (5 bases). This CDR3 contains 15 residues. Between the trimmed V and J ends, which lost 0 bases and 5 bases, there was a span of 14 bases. The V gene's germline CDR1 is SGDLS and CDR2 YYNGEE. CDR3 in DNA: TGTGCCAGCAGCGTAGATGGCAGGGTAAATACTGAAGCTTTCTTT. As protein: CASSVDGRVNTEAFF.

This clone was picked up one time. The chain employs TRBV9 and TRBJ1-5, with 7 bases aligning to TRBD1. This CDR3 region has 15 residues. The ends lost 2 bases at V and 3 bases at J; junction bases unmatched: 5. Germline values: CDR1 SGDLS, CDR2 YYNGEE. The CDR3 sequence: CASSVGTAPNQPQHF. CDR3 in DNA: TGTGCCAGCAGCGTGGGGACAGCTCCCAATCAGCCCCAGCATTTT.

V gene TRBV30 combines with J gene TRBJ1-2; the D gene is possibly TRBD1 (5 bases). The germline V gene encodes CDR1 GTSNPN and CDR2 SVGIG (reference sequence). The CDR3 is made up of 12 amino acids. V gave up 4 bases and J gave up 8 bases, with 14 bases separating them. This CDR3 reads CAWNHRIEGYTF. As DNA, the CDR3 is TGTGCCTGGAACCACAGGATTGAGGGCTACACCTTC.

The chain combines TRBV6-2 or TRBV6-3 with TRBJ1-5; the match to TRBD1 covers 11 bases. The trim removed 6 bases at V and 7 bases at J, leaving 2 bases unmatched. CDR1 and CDR2 from the germline V gene are MNHEY and SVGEGT. This CDR3 comprises 13 residues. Here the CDR3 reads CASSGTGGQPQHF. The CDR3 coding sequence is TGTGCCAGCAGCGGGACAGGGGGACAGCCCCAGCATTTT.